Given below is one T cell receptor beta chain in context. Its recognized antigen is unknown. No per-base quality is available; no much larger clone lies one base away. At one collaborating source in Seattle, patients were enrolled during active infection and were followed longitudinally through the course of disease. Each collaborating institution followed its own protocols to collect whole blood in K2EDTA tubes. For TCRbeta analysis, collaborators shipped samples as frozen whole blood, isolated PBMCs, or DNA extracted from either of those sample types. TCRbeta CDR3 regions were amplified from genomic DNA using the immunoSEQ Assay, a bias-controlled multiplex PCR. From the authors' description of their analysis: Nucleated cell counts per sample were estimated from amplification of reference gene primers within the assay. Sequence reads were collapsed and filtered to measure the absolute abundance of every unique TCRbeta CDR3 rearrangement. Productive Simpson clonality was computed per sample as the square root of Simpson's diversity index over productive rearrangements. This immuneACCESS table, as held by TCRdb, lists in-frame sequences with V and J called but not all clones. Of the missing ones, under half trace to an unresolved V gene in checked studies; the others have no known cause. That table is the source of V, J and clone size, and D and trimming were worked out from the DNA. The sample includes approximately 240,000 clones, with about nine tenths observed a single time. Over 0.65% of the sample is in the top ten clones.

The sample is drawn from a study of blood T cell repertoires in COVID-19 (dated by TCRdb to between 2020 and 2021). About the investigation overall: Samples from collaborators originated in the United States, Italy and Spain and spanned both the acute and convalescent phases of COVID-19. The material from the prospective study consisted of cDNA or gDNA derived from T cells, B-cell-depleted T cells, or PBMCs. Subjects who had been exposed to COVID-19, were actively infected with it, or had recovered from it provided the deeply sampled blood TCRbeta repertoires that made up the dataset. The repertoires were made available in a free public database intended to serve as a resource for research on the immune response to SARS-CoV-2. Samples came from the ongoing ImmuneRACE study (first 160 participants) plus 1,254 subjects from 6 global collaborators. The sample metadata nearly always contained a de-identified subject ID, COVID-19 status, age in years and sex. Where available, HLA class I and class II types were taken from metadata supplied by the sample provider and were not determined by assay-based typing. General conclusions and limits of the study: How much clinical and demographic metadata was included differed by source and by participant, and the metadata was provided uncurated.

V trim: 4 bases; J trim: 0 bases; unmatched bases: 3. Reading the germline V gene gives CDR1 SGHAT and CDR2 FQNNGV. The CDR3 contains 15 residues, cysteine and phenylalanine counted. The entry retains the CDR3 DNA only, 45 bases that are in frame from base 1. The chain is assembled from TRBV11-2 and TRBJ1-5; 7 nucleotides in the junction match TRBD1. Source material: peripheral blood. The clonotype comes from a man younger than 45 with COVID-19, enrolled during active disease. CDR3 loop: CASSWGQTSNQPQHF. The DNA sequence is TGTGCCAGCAGCTGGGGACAGACTAGCAATCAGCCCCAGCATTTT. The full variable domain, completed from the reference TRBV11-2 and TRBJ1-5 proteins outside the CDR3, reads EAGVAQSPRYKIIEKRQSVAFWCNPISGHATLYWYQQILGQGPKLLIQFQNNGVVDDSQLPKDRFSAERLKGVDSTLKIQPAKLEDSAVYLCASSWGQTSNQPQHFGDGTRLSIL.